The next 19 T cell receptor beta chains were all read from a single sample in a study of glioma-infiltrating T cells. Using RNA template, CDR3s of TCR alpha and beta were amplified with iRepertoire arm-PCR. TCRdb re-called the multiplex PCR reads with MiXCR, one entry per CDR3 protein. The sample records tens of thousands of distinct CDR3 sequences, approximately 42% being singletons. Sequencing used glioma tissue, nonneoplastic brain tissue, or PBMCs (not recorded which). The receptors were sampled from a human donor with low-grade glioma or glioblastoma, undergoing nonglioma brain surgery, or in good health (not recorded which).

The V gene is TRBV5-1, the J gene TRBJ2-2, with D perhaps matching TRBD1 (6 bases). The germline CDR1 and CDR2 sequences are SGHRS and YFSETQ. V lost 4 bases and J lost 5, with 12 bases in between. The CDR3 totals 14 residues. The CDR3 sequence is CASSANRETGELFF. DNA for the CDR3: TGCGCCAGCAGCGCAAACAGGGAAACCGGGGAGCTGTTTTTT.

Notes on this clonotype: The conserved closing phenylalanine or tryptophan is absent in this CDR3, likely reflecting a read error. CDR3 coding DNA: TGCAGCGTTGTGGGGGTAACAGCTTTCCTT. It yields the protein CSVVGVTAFL. This sequence joins TRBV29-1 and TRBJ1-1, with TRBD1 as a possible D gene (5 bases). V dropped 4 bases and J dropped 10 bases, with 10 bases sitting between them. CDR1 and CDR2 from the germline V gene are SQVTM and ANQGSEA. The CDR3 extends over 10 amino acids.

V and J are TRBV28 and TRBJ2-5, with 8 positions matching TRBD1. Germline CDR1 MDHEN, CDR2 SYDVKM. CDR3 length: 15 residues. V lost 5 bases and J lost 5; bases outside the gene matches: 10. CDR3 sequence reads: CASSPISDRDETQYF. The CDR3, as DNA: TGTGCCAGCAGTCCCATATCGGACAGGGACGAGACCCAGTACTTC.

A note on this clonotype: Since a much larger clone is just one base distant, this may be a read error. The chain recombines TRBV4-1 with TRBJ2-1, with TRBD1 as a possible D gene (6 bases). Germline V gene data show CDR1 as MGHRA and CDR2 as YSYEKL. Trimming stripped 3 bases from V and 8 bases from J, with 26 bases between. CDR3 length equals 18 residues. For the CDR3, the DNA is TGCGCCAGCAGCCACCAAGGGGCTTTAGTGCAGGGGTATGATGAGCAGTTCTTC. This sequence encodes CASSHQGALVQGYDEQFF.

Concerning this clonotype: A much larger clonotype is one base distant, so this may be a read error. V gene TRBV29-1 combines with J gene TRBJ1-2, with a possible D match to TRBD1 (5 bases). Germline V lookup: CDR1 SQVTM, CDR2 ANQGSEA. The CDR3 consists of 13 residues. This CDR3 reads CSSEPGGSYGYPF. In DNA form, the CDR3 reads TGCAGCTCTGAACCTGGGGGGTCCTATGGCTACCCCTTC.

Turning to this clonotype: One end of the junction is discordant with germline, which a read error may explain. The chain combines TRBV6-6 with TRBJ2-1; 14 bases align to TRBD2. Germline loops: CDR1 MNHNY, CDR2 SVGAGI (reference sequence). The CDR3 has 17 residues. CDR3 residues: CASRKGTSGSGRDEQFF. The CDR3 nucleotides are TGTGCCAGCAGAAAAGGGACTAGCGGGAGCGGTCGCGATGAACAGTTCTTC.

This clonotype appeared many times. The chain uses TRBV19 and TRBJ2-1; TRBD1 might be the D (6 bases). This CDR3 is 14 amino acids long. Between the trimmed V and J ends, which lost 7 bases and 8 bases, there was a span of 18 bases. Germline V gene sequence: CDR1 LNHDA, CDR2 SQIVND (reference sequence). CDR3 DNA: TGTGCCAGTAACAACGGACAGAATAGGGATGAGCAGTTCTTC. Its protein is CASNNGQNRDEQFF.

V is TRBV9 and J is TRBJ1-6; D not certain. This CDR3 contains 15 residues. CDR1 is SGDLS and CDR2 is YYNGEE in the germline V gene. Trimming shortened V by 0 bases and J by 5 bases, and 9 bases separated the two germline ends. This CDR3 reads CASSVGSGHNSPLHF. The CDR3 DNA follows: TGTGCCAGCAGCGTAGGATCAGGCCATAATTCACCCCTCCACTTT. The full variable domain, in which reference TRBV9 and TRBJ1-6 provide the parts outside the CDR3, is DSGVTQTPKHLITATGQRVTLRCSPRSGDLSVYWYQQSLDQGLQFLIQYYNGEERAKGNILERFSAQQFPDLHSELNLSSLELGDSALYFCASSVGSGHNSPLHFGNGTRLTVT.

Ten or more counts support this clonotype. This chain links TRBV20-1 with TRBJ2-4; D might be TRBD1 (5 bases). CDR3 length: 17 amino acids. Per the germline V gene, CDR1 is DFQATT and CDR2 is SNEGSKA (reference sequence). V was trimmed by 5 bases and J by 0 bases, leaving 20 bases between them. The CDR3 nucleotides read TGCAGTGCTGGAGCGCCTTTAGGGGTCGTAGCCAAAAACATTCAGTACTTC. This codes for CSAGAPLGVVAKNIQYF.

This clonotype was detected ten times or more. This chain connects TRBV4-1 to TRBJ1-1; 7 bases map to TRBD1. Trimming cost V 3 bases and J 4 bases; bases outside gene matches: 5. This CDR3 has 14 residues. The germline CDR1 and CDR2 sequences are MGHRA and YSYEKL. This CDR3 reads CASSQAGQTTEAFF. The CDR3 DNA reads TGCGCCAGCAGCCAGGCGGGACAGACCACTGAAGCTTTCTTT.

This clonotype was detected many times. CDR3 DNA sequence: TGCGCCAGCAGCTTGGGGTCTAGCAGACGCACAGATACGCAGTATTTT. Its translation: CASSLGSSRRTDTQYF. The chain couples TRBV5-1 to TRBJ2-3, with TRBD2 as a possible D gene (5 bases). CDR1 and CDR2 (germline): SGHRS, YFSETQ. The V end was cut by 0 bases, the J end by 1 base, with 12 bases between. This CDR3 is built from 16 residues.

A single count supports this clonotype. The chain is built from TRBV5-4 and TRBJ2-1; 9 bases align to TRBD2. Germline loops: CDR1 SGHNT, CDR2 YYREEE (reference sequence). This CDR3 spans 16 amino acids. The V gene end was trimmed by 7 bases and the J gene end by 0 bases; junction bases not matched to a gene: 8. The CDR3 DNA follows: TGTGCCAGCGGCCCGACTAGCGGTAGCTCCTACAATGAGCAGTTCTTC. Protein product: CASGPTSGSSYNEQFF.

Regarding this clonotype: A junction end diverges from the germline sequence, so it may reflect a read error. The CDR3 loop reads CTSSLTAVSGGYTF. DNA of the CDR3: TGTACCAGCAGTTTAACAGCAGTAAGCGGTGGTTACACCTTC. The chain links TRBV6-9 to TRBJ1-2, with D hard to call. The CDR3 sequence is 14 residues long. Per germline, CDR1 MNHGY and CDR2 SVAAGI.

The chain recombines TRBV27 with TRBJ2-1, with D possibly being TRBD1 (6 bases). With 9 bases removed from V and 8 bases from J, the gap between germline ends came to 23 bases. The CDR3 consists of 15 residues. Germline V gene lookup returns CDR1 MNHEY and CDR2 SMNVEV (reference sequence). The CDR3 DNA sequence: TGTGCCAGTACCGCAGGGTGGGGGCAAACCTATGAGCAGTTCTTC. Amino acid sequence: CASTAGWGQTYEQFF.

The V call is TRBV7-6, the J call TRBJ2-1; 11 nucleotides match TRBD2. V shed 7 bases and J 4 bases; nucleotides not matched to a gene: 6. The CDR3 has 15 amino acids. Germline V lookup: CDR1 SGHVS, CDR2 FNYEAQ. CDR3 DNA sequence: TGTGCCAGCATCCAAGGGACTAGCGGATACAATGAGCAGTTCTTC. Translating it yields CASIQGTSGYNEQFF.

The sample holds many counts of this clonotype. The chain has TRBV3-1 and TRBJ2-7; weak D call: TRBD2 (7 bases). Trimming removed 8 bases at V and 1 base at J, with 12 bases between. The CDR3 runs 13 residues. Germline assignment: CDR1 LGHDT and CDR2 YNNKEL (reference sequence). CDR3 nucleotide sequence: TGTGCCAGCGGACTAGGGACATCCTACGAGCAGTACTTC. As protein: CASGLGTSYEQYF.

Concerning this clonotype itself: This may stem from a read error, because a much larger clone lies one nucleotide away. V is TRBV29-1 and J is TRBJ2-5; 8 bases are a match to TRBD2. Germline CDR1 SQVTM, CDR2 ANQGSEA. V trimming: 5 bases; J trimming: 2 bases; junction bases outside the gene matches: 13. The CDR3 spans 16 residues. CDR3 amino acids: CSVKKSSGGTQETQYF. CDR3 in DNA: TGCAGCGTTAAGAAGTCGAGCGGGGGCACACAAGAGACCCAGTACTTC.

This clonotype was picked up many times. The chain is built from TRBV6-6 and TRBJ2-1; D is possibly TRBD2 (6 bases). This CDR3 is 15 amino acids long. Germline V gene data show CDR1 as MNHNY and CDR2 as SVGAGI (reference sequence). V lost 0 bases, J lost 4 bases, and 10 bases lay in between. DNA of the CDR3: TGTGCCAGCAGTTACTCGCGCGGGGAATACAATGAGCAGTTCTTC. It translates to CASSYSRGEYNEQFF.

This clonotype occurred many times. This chain connects TRBV7-6 to TRBJ2-7; D gene uncertain. V was trimmed by 5 bases and J by 0 bases, leaving 11 bases between them. This CDR3 has 14 amino acids. Germline V gene sequence: CDR1 SGHVS, CDR2 FNYEAQ. This chain's CDR3 is CASSLNHGSYEQYF. Written as DNA, the CDR3 is TGTGCCAGCAGCCTTAATCACGGCTCCTACGAGCAGTACTTC.